This T cell receptor beta chain was documented in a study of identical twins. Study-level findings and limits: The study found excess low generation probability among twin-shared out-of-frame alpha sequences. Memory repertoires showed no such pattern, whereas abundant cord blood beta clonotypes carried fewer insertions.

TCRdb passed the 5' RACE reads through MiXCR, listing each CDR3 protein once. The table includes 470,000 or so distinct CDR3 sequences, roughly a quarter detected once. Concerning this clonotype: What it recognizes is unknown.

This CDR3 contains 14 residues. CDR1 SNHLY and CDR2 FYNNEI come from the germline V gene. V lost 6 bases and J 2 bases, leaving 11 bases between the germline ends. These data are also associated with another study on T cells expressing NK-cell markers. Turning to that study: In the group of eight sequenced donors, seven were HCMV-seropositive and one was seronegative.

The sequencing input was CD4+ T cells sorted from blood. The receptor comes from a woman aged 18-29 years in good health. The genes are TRBV2 and TRBJ1-5; the D is unclear. In DNA, the CDR3 is TGTGCCAGCAGGGCTGTGATGGGCAATCAGCCCCAGCATTTT. Its translation is CASRAVMGNQPQHF.